These 15 T cell receptor beta chains were all obtained from the same sample, sequenced in a study of regulatory T cells in long-lasting Graves disease. According to the study, TCR beta libraries were built with iRepertoire HTBI primers and CDR3-region Arm-PCR. TCRdb re-called the multiplex PCR reads through MiXCR, storing one row per CDR3 protein. The table lists around 450,000 distinct CDR3 sequences, 20% to 25% of them singletons, with around 7% in the top ten. The time point is: persistent/refractory GD, antithyroid drugs over 5 years with positive TRAb. Extracted PBMC RNA gave rise to the TCR library. The sample consisted of peripheral blood mononuclear cells (PBMCs), taken when the disease was refractory, from a patient treated with antithyroid drugs. These receptors originate from a female donor with Graves disease.

This clonotype has a count of ten or more. The rearrangement links TRBV27 to TRBJ2-5, with D uncertain. This CDR3 has 16 amino acids. V lost 0 bases to trimming and J lost 2 bases, with 13 bases between them. Germline V gene sequence: CDR1 MNHEY, CDR2 SMNVEV (reference sequence). Here the CDR3 reads CASSLSSGPKQETQYF. CDR3 bases: TGTGCCAGCAGTTTATCCTCCGGTCCTAAACAAGAGACCCAGTACTTC.

This chain connects TRBV25-1 to TRBJ2-7; 8 bases match TRBD1. Germline loops: CDR1 MGHDK, CDR2 SYGVNS. V gave up 6 bases and J gave up 3 bases; unmatched junction bases: 13. The length of the CDR3 is 16 residues. For the CDR3, the DNA is TGTGCCAGCAGGCCAACGGGACAGGCCGGACACTACGAGCAGTACTTC. Translated, it gives CASRPTGQAGHYEQYF.

Many counts were recorded for this clonotype. CDR3 sequence reads: CATHSPETQYF. The CDR3 bases are TGTGCCACGCACAGTCCCGAGACCCAGTACTTC. The chain joins TRBV24-1 to TRBJ2-5; D is uncertain. In germline, CDR1 is KGHDR, CDR2 SFDVKD. The CDR3 runs to 11 residues. The germline V and J ends were trimmed by 10 bases and 5 bases, with 10 bases remaining between them.

This clonotype was counted many times. The chain couples TRBV7-2 to TRBJ1-1; D is ambiguous. This CDR3 has 15 amino acids. V lost 1 base and J lost 0, with 9 bases in between. CDR1 SGHTA and CDR2 FQGNSA come from the germline V gene. The CDR3 loop is CASSLDDNLNTEAFF. For the CDR3, the DNA is TGTGCCAGCAGCTTAGACGACAATTTGAACACTGAAGCTTTCTTT.

This clonotype has only a few counts. No conserved phenylalanine or tryptophan ends this CDR3, so it is likely a read error. V usage is TRBV7-2 and J usage is TRBJ2-7; D possibly matches TRBD1 or TRBD2 (5 bases each). The CDR3 is 14 amino acids. Germline CDR1 is SGHTA and CDR2 is FQGNSA. Deletions cut 3 bases from V and 0 bases from J, with 9 bases between. CDR3: CASSFGTSSYEQYL. Written as DNA, the CDR3 is TGTGCCAGCAGCTTTGGGACCAGCTCCTACGAGCAGTACCTC.

This clonotype was detected many times. The CDR3 DNA is TGTGCCAGCAGCCCAGGGACGGGGCAGACCCAGTACTTC. This codes for CASSPGTGQTQYF. The chain links TRBV7-3 to TRBJ2-5; D may be TRBD1 or TRBD2 (5 bases each). Between the trimmed V and J ends, which lost 5 bases and 6 bases, there was a span of 13 bases. Germline CDR1 is SGHTA and CDR2 is FQGTGA. The CDR3 runs to 13 residues.

This clonotype was observed many times. The chain recombines TRBV2 with TRBJ1-1; the match to TRBD1 covers 8 bases. Germline CDR1 reads SNHLY; CDR2 reads FYNNEI. J lost 3 bases, V lost 6 bases, and 6 bases had no gene match. The CDR3 runs to 14 residues. CDR3 amino acids: CASSRGLEHTEAFF. The CDR3 DNA reads as TGTGCCAGCAGCAGGGGGCTGGAGCACACTGAAGCTTTCTTT.

The chain employs TRBV19 and TRBJ2-7; D not certain. Trimming took off 1 base at V and 2 bases at J, with 9 bases between the two ends. The CDR3 runs to 14 residues. Germline CDR1 is LNHDA and CDR2 is SQIVND (reference sequence). The CDR3 nucleotides read TGTGCCAGTAGTATAGTAGACGGTACCTACGAGCAGTACTTC. It encodes CASSIVDGTYEQYF. Drawing the rest from reference TRBV19 and TRBJ2-7, the complete variable domain is DGGITQSPKYLFRKEGQNVTLSCEQNLNHDAMYWYRQDPGQGLRLIYYSQIVNDFQKGDIAEGYSVSREKKESFPLTVTSAQKNPTAFYLCASSIVDGTYEQYFGPGTRLTVT.

This clonotype has only one observation. The J gene is TRBJ2-7, the V gene TRBV12-3 or TRBV12-4, with 14 bases that match TRBD2. V lost 4 bases to trimming and J lost 7 bases; unmatched junction nucleotides: 18. The CDR3 sequence is 19 residues long. The CDR3 bases are TGTGCCAGCAGTTCCCGGGGGACTAGCGGGAGTTGGATGATTGGGGAGCAGTACTTC. It encodes CASSSRGTSGSWMIGEQYF.

This clonotype was seen only a few times. CDR3 coding DNA: TGTGCCAGCAGCGCAACAGGGTCGGGTAATTCACCCCTCCACTTT. Translating it yields CASSATGSGNSPLHF. This chain links TRBV9 with TRBJ1-6, with D possibly matching TRBD1 (6 bases). The V gene's germline CDR1 is SGDLS and CDR2 YYNGEE. The CDR3 is 15 amino acids. Deletions cut 3 bases from V and 6 bases from J, with 13 bases between.

As for this clonotype: Since a much larger clone is just one base distant, this may be a read error. The V and J genes are TRBV6-2 or TRBV6-3 and TRBJ2-7; D may be TRBD1 (6 bases). This CDR3 has 18 residues. Germline V gives CDR1 MNHEY, CDR2 SVGEGT. DNA of the CDR3: TGTACCAGCACCTACAGGGCATTAGCAGGGATGAGCTCCTACGAGCAGTACTTC. The encoded protein is CTSTYRALAGMSSYEQYF.

Only a few counts were recorded for this clonotype. This may be a read error: a much more frequent sequence differs by one nucleotide. V is TRBV27 and J is TRBJ2-5; 7 bases are a match to TRBD2. Trimming at V came to 7 bases and at J to 6 bases, leaving 14 bases not matched to a gene. Per germline, CDR1 MNHEY and CDR2 SMNVEV (reference sequence). This CDR3 contains 15 residues. CDR3 DNA sequence: TGTGCCAGCACCCGGGCTTTGGGAGGGATAAAGACCCAGTACTTC. It is translated as CASTRALGGIKTQYF.

The V and J genes are TRBV6-1 and TRBJ2-2; D is uncertain. CDR1 is MNHNS and CDR2 is SASEGT in the germline V gene. This CDR3 comprises 15 residues. The V and J ends lost 7 bases and 5 bases respectively, with 17 bases between them. This CDR3 reads CASTLLGVLTGELFF. The CDR3, as DNA: TGTGCCAGCACCCTCCTTGGGGTTCTGACCGGGGAGCTGTTTTTT.

The chain couples TRBV19 to TRBJ2-7; TRBD1 matches at 8 bases. CDR1 is LNHDA and CDR2 is SQIVND in the germline V gene (reference sequence). The junction had 8 bases not matched to a gene; V was cut back by 2 bases and J by 2 bases. This CDR3 is 16 amino acids long. The CDR3 coding sequence is TGTGCCAGTAGTATAAGTTGGCAGGGGGCACCCTACGAGCAGTACTTC. Translating it yields CASSISWQGAPYEQYF. Full variable domain (missing parts from reference TRBV19 and TRBJ2-7): DGGITQSPKYLFRKEGQNVTLSCEQNLNHDAMYWYRQDPGQGLRLIYYSQIVNDFQKGDIAEGYSVSREKKESFPLTVTSAQKNPTAFYLCASSISWQGAPYEQYFGPGTRLTVT.

This clonotype has at least ten counts. The CDR3 sequence is CASEGGGNGETQYF. The CDR3 DNA reads TGTGCCAGCGAAGGGGGGGGGAACGGGGAGACCCAGTACTTC. The gene calls are TRBV28 and TRBJ2-5; possibly TRBD2 for D (7 bases). CDR1 is MDHEN, CDR2 SYDVKM, per germline. The CDR3 has 14 residues. Trimming cost V 8 bases and J 5 bases, with 18 bases left between them.